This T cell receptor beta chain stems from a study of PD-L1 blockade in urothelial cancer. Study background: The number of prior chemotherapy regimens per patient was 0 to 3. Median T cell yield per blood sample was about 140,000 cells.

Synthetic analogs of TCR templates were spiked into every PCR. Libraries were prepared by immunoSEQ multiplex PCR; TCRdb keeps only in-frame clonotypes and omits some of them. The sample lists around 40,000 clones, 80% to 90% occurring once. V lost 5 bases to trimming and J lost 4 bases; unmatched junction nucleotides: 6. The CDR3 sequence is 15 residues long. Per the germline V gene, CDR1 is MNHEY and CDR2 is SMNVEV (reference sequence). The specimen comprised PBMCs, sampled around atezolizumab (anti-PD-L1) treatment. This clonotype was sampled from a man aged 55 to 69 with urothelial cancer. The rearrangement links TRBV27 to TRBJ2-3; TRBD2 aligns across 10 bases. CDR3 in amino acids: CASSPPGLAADTQYF. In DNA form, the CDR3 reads TGTGCCAGCAGTCCCCCAGGACTAGCGGCAGATACGCAGTATTTT.